This TCR beta chain was captured by sequencing in a study of control samples from healthy donors and cancer patients. This CDR3 comprises 14 residues. V gave up 4 bases and J gave up 2 bases; unmatched junction bases: 4. Per the germline V gene, CDR1 is MDHEN and CDR2 is SYDVKM. Here immunoSEQ multiplex PCR was the method, and the copy in TCRdb shows in-frame clones only, minus some. This sample has approximately 90,000 clones, with about 92% found just once. J is TRBJ2-5 and V is TRBV28; TRBD1 matches 7 bases. Sequencing input: blood. The source of this sequence is a woman aged 25 to 39 in good health. The CDR3 nucleotides read TGTGCCAGCAGTTACCGGACAGGTCAAGAGACCCAGTACTTC. Translation gives CASSYRTGQETQYF. Based on the CDR3 plus reference TRBV28 and TRBJ2-5, the full variable domain is DVKVTQSSRYLVKRTGEKVFLECVQDMDHENMFWYRQDPGLGLRLIYFSYDVKMKEKGDIPEGYSVSREKKERFSLILESASTNQTSMYLCASSYRTGQETQYFGPGTRLLVL.